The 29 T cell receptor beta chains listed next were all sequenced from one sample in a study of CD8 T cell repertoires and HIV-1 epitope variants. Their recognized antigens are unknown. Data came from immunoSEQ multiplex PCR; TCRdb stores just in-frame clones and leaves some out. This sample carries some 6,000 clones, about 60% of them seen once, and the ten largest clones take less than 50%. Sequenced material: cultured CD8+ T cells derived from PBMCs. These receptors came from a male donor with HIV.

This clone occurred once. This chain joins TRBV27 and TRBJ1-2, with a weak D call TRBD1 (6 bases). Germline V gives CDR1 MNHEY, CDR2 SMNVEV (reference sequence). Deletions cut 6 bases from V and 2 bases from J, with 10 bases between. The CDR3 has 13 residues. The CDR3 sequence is CASRNDRNYGYTF. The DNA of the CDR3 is TGTGCCAGCAGGAACGACAGGAACTATGGCTACACCTTC.

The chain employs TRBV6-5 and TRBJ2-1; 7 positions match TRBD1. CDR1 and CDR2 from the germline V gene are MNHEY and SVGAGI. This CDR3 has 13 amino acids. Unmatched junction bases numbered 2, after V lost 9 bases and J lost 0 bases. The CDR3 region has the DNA TGTGCCAGTCGGGACAGCTCCTACAATGAGCAGTTCTTC. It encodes CASRDSSYNEQFF.

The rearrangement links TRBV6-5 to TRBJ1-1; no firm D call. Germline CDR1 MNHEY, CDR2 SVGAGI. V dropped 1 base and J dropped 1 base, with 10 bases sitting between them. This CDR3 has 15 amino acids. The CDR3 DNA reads TGTGCCAGCAGTTACTACGAGGGATCGAACACTGAAGCTTTCTTT. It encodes CASSYYEGSNTEAFF.

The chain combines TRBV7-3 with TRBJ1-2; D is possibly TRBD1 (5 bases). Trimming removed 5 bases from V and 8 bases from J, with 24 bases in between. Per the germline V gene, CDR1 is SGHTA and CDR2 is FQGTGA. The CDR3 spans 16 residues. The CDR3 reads CASSDGGGDQGRGYTF. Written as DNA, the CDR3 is TGTGCCAGCAGCGATGGGGGAGGGGATCAGGGTAGAGGCTACACCTTC.

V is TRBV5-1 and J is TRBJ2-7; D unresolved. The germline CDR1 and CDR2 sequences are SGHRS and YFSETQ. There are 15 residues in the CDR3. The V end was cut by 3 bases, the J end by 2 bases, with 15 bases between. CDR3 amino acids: CASSWDPSEAYEQYF. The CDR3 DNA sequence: TGCGCCAGCAGCTGGGATCCTTCCGAAGCCTACGAGCAGTACTTC.

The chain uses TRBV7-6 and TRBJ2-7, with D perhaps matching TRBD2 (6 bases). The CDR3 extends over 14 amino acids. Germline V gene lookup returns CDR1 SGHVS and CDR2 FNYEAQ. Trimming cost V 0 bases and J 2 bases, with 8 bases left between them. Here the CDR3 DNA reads TGTGCCAGCAGCTTAGCGGGGGGTACCTACGAGCAGTACTTC. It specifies CASSLAGGTYEQYF.

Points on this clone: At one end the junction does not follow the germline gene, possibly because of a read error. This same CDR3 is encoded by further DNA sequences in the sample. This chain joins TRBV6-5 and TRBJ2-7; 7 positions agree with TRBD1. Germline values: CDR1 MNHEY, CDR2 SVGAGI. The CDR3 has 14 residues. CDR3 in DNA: TGTGCCAGTAGTTACCGGACAGGCTCCTACGAGCAGTACTTC. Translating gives CASSYRTGSYEQYF.

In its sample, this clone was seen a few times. The CDR3, as DNA: TGTGCCAGCAGCGCTTCCTACGAGCAGTACTTC. It translates to CASSASYEQYF. The chain employs TRBV11-2 and TRBJ2-7; D is ambiguous. Looked up from germline, CDR1 is SGHAT and CDR2 is FQNNGV. V was cut by 5 bases and J by 1 base, with 3 bases left in between. The CDR3 contains 11 residues. Supplemented by reference TRBV11-2 and TRBJ2-7, the full variable domain reads EAGVAQSPRYKIIEKRQSVAFWCNPISGHATLYWYQQILGQGPKLLIQFQNNGVVDDSQLPKDRFSAERLKGVDSTLKIQPAKLEDSAVYLCASSASYEQYFGPGTRLTVT.

The CDR3 here is CAINSGQGYEQYF. The CDR3 DNA follows: TGTGCCATCAATTCCGGACAGGGCTACGAGCAGTACTTC. V gene TRBV10-3 combines with J gene TRBJ2-7, with 8 positions matching TRBD1. From germline, CDR1 is ENHRY and CDR2 SYGVKD. This CDR3 is 13 amino acids long. J gave up 3 bases and V 7 bases, and 5 bases lay outside the gene matches.

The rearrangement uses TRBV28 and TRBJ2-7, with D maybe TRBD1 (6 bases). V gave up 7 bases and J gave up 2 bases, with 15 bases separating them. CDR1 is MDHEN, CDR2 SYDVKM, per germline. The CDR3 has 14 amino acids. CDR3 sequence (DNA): TGTGCCAGCAACACGGACAGAACGACCTACGAGCAGTACTTC. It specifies CASNTDRTTYEQYF.

The CDR3 spells CASSLAGETQYF. CDR3 DNA: TGCGCCAGCAGCTTGGCAGGGGAGACCCAGTACTTC. J is TRBJ2-5 and V is TRBV5-1; the D gene is possibly TRBD1 (5 bases). Germline CDR1 SGHRS, CDR2 YFSETQ. Deletions cut 0 bases from V and 5 bases from J, with 5 bases between. The CDR3 runs 12 residues.

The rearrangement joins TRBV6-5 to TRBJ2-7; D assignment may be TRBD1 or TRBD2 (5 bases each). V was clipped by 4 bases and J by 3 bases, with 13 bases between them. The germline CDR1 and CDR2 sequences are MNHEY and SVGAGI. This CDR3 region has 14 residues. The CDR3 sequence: CASSSRDDGYEQYF. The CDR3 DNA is TGTGCCAGCAGTTCAAGGGACGACGGCTACGAGCAGTACTTC.

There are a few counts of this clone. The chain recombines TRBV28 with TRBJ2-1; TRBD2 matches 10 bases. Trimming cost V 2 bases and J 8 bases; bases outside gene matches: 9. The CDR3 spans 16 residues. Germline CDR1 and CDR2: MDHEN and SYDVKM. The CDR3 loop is CASSLRVAGGYDEQFF. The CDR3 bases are TGTGCCAGCAGTTTACGAGTAGCGGGAGGTTACGATGAGCAGTTCTTC.

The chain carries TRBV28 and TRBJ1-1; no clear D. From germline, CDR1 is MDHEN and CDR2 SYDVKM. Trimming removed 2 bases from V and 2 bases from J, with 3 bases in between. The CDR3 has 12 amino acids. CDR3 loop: CASSLVNTEAFF. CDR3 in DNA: TGTGCCAGCAGTTTAGTCAACACTGAAGCTTTCTTT.

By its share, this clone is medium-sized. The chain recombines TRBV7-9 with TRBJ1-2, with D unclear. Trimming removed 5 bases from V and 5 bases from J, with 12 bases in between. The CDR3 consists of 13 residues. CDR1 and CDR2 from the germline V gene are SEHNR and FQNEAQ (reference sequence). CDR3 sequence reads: CASSHHRGYGYTF. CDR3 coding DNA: TGTGCCAGCAGCCATCACCGGGGTTATGGCTACACCTTC.

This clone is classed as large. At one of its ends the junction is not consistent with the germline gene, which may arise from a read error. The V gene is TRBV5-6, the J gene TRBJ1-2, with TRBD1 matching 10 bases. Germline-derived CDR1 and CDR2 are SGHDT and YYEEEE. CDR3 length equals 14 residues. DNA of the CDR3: TGTGCCAGCAGCGATCCCGGGACAGGGGTCCTCGGTGCCTTC. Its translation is CASSDPGTGVLGAF.

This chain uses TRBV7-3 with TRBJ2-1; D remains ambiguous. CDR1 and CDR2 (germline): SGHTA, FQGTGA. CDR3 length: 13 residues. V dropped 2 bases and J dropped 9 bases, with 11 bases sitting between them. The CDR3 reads CASSLDGASEQFF. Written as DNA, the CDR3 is TGTGCCAGCAGCTTAGACGGTGCCAGTGAGCAGTTCTTC.

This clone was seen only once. DNA for the CDR3: TGTGCCAGCGGGAATCAAGGGGTTTACCAAGAGACCCAGTACTTC. As protein: CASGNQGVYQETQYF. The chain has TRBV5-5 and TRBJ2-5, with a tentative D call TRBD1 (5 bases). The CDR3 is 15 amino acids. Germline CDR1 SGHKS, CDR2 YYEKEE (reference sequence). The ends were cut back, 7 bases at V and 0 bases at J, with 16 bases in the middle.

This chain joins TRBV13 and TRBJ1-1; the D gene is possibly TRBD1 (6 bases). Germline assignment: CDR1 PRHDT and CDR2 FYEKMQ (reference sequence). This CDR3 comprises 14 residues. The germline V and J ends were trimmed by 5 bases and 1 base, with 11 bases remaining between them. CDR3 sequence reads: CASSAGGGNTEAFF. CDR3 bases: TGTGCCAGCAGCGCAGGAGGGGGGAACACTGAAGCTTTCTTT.

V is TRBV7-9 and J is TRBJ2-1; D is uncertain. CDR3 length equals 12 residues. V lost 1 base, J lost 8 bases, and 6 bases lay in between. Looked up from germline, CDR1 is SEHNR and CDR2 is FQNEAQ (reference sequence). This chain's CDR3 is CASSLDPDEQFF. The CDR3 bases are TGTGCCAGCAGCTTAGATCCGGATGAGCAGTTCTTC. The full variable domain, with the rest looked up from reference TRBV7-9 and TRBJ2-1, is DTGVSQNPRHKITKRGQNVTFRCDPISEHNRLYWYRQTLGQGPEFLTYFQNEAQLEKSRLLSDRFSAERPKGSFSTLEIQRTEQGDSAMYLCASSLDPDEQFFGPGTRLTVL.

CDR3: CASRYRGTTDTQYF. In nucleotides, the CDR3 is TGTGCCAGCAGATACCGGGGGACGACAGATACGCAGTATTTT. V and J are TRBV6-1 and TRBJ2-3, with TRBD2 as a possible D gene (6 bases). This CDR3 comprises 14 residues. V was cut by 6 bases and J by 3 bases, with 13 bases left in between. Germline V gene data show CDR1 as MNHNS and CDR2 as SASEGT.

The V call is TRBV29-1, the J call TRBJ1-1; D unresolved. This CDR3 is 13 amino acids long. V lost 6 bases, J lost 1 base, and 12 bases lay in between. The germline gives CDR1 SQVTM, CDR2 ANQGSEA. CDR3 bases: TGCAGCGTAGGACGTCCCGGGAACACTGAAGCTTTCTTT. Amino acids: CSVGRPGNTEAFF.

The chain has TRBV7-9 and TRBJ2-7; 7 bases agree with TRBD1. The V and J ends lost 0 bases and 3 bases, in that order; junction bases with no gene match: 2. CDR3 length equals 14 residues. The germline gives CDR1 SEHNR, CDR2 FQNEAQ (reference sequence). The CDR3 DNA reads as TGTGCCAGCAGCTTAGCGGGGGACAGCTACGAGCAGTACTTC. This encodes CASSLAGDSYEQYF. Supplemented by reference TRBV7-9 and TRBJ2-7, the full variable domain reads DTGVSQNPRHKITKRGQNVTFRCDPISEHNRLYWYRQTLGQGPEFLTYFQNEAQLEKSRLLSDRFSAERPKGSFSTLEIQRTEQGDSAMYLCASSLAGDSYEQYFGPGTRLTVT.

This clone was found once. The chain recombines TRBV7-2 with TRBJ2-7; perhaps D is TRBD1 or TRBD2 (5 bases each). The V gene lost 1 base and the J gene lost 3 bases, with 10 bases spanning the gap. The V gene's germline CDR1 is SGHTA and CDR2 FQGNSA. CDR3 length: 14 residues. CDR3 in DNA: TGTGCCAGCAGCTTAGTAGGGACCGACTACGAGCAGTACTTC. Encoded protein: CASSLVGTDYEQYF.

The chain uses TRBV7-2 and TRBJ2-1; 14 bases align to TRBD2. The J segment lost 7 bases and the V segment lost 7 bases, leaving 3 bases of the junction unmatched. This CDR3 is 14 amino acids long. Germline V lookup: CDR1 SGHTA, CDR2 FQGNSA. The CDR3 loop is CASTRTSGGNEQFF. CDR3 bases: TGTGCCAGCACTCGGACTAGCGGGGGGAATGAGCAGTTCTTC.

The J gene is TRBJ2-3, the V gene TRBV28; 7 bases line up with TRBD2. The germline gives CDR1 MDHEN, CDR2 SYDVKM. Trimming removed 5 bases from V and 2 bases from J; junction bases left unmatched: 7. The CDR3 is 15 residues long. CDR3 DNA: TGTGCCAGCAGTGTCGATCTAGCGGTCACAGATACGCAGTATTTT. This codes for CASSVDLAVTDTQYF. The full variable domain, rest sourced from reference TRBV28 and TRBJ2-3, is DVKVTQSSRYLVKRTGEKVFLECVQDMDHENMFWYRQDPGLGLRLIYFSYDVKMKEKGDIPEGYSVSREKKERFSLILESASTNQTSMYLCASSVDLAVTDTQYFGPGTRLTVL.

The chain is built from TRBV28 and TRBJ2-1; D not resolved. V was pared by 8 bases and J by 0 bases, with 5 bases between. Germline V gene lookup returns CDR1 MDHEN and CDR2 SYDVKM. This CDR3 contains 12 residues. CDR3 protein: CASLSSYNEQFF. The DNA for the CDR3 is TGTGCCAGCTTGAGCTCCTACAATGAGCAGTTCTTC.

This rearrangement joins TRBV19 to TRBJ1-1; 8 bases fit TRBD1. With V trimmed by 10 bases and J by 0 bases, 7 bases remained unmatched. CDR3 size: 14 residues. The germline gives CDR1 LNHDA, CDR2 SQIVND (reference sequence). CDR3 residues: CATVDRDLNTEAFF. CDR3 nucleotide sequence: TGTGCCACCGTGGACAGGGACTTGAACACTGAAGCTTTCTTT.

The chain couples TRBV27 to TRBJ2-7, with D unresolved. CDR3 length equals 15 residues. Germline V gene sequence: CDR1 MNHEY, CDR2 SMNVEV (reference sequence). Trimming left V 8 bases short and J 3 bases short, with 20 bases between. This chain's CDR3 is CASLEGPGPLYEQYF. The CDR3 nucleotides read TGTGCCAGCCTCGAAGGACCAGGACCACTCTACGAGCAGTACTTC.